The clone carrying this T cell receptor (beta chain) was detected many times. Read data end 3 residues before the CDR3 end; the end is taken from the germline J gene. Sequencing used immunoSEQ multiplex PCR; TCRdb keeps in-frame clones, though not all of them. This repertoire holds roughly 55,000 clones, and none appear only once. The data originate from a study of T cell clonality in common variable immunodeficiency. The CDR3 extends over 15 amino acids. Germline V gene sequence: CDR1 SGHDT, CDR2 YYEEEE. Trimming shortened V by 0 bases and J by 3 bases, and 12 bases separated the two germline ends. Input material: peripheral blood mononuclear cells. The clonotype comes from a person aged 18 to 75 in good health. The chain employs TRBV5-6 and TRBJ1-2; D unclear. The CDR3 sequence: CASSLASSSYYGYTF. The sequenced part of the CDR3 DNA is TGTGCCAGCAGCTTGGCGAGCAGTAGCTACTATGGC.